Reported below is one T cell receptor beta chain. Its antigen has not been determined. Base quality data are lacking; no much larger clone is found one base away. The CDR3 goes from the cysteine to the phenylalanine over 15 residues. The read is trimmed to its CDR3 DNA, 45 bases read in frame from base 1. Trimmed from V: 6 bases; trimmed from J: 5 bases; junction bases lacking a gene match: 11. The germline V gene encodes CDR1 SNHLY and CDR2 FYNNEI. This record comes from a study of CD8+CD57+ T cells in acquired aplastic anemia (dated by TCRdb to the late 2010s). With respect to the entire study: On average, sorted CD4+ and CD8+ cells yielded roughly 3.4 ug of extracted DNA, with a range of 0.2 to 27.4 ug. CD8+CD57+ expansion was defined as frequency above the mean frequency observed in healthy subjects.

TCR beta VDJ combination and CDR3 sequence profiling used genomic DNA as the template. An Illumina HiSeq 2000 was the platform used for TCR repertoire sequencing. The study's processing was this. TRBV/TRBJ rearrangement plots, CDR3 size and DJ length profiles, and Simpson's diversity index were used to assess repertoires. Whichever DNA sequence was most abundant in the deep sequencing data was defined as the immunodominant clone. CDR3 amino acid sequences were screened for sharing across subjects and were compared with published repertoires and the VDJdb database. TCRdb reworked the public reads: Q25 trimming with fastp, MiXCR clone assembly, productive beta chains retained. Every distinct CDR3 protein forms one entry, paired with its most common genes and DNA. The authors' filters were not applied to this entry. This sample gives approximately 250,000 distinct CDR3 sequences in total; around 82% of them show up just once. Approximately 40% of the sample comes from the top ten.

Broad study findings and their caveats: CD8+ Simpson's diversity did not differ significantly between patients and healthy controls (P=0.060). Some 30 CD8+ CDR3 sequences were found to be shared between patients and controls, but these sequences appeared to be highly expressed in patients and within the immunodominant clones of the patients.

The patients picked for sequencing were ones in whom flow cytometry had shown an expansion of CD8+CD57+ cells. Severe acquired aplastic anemia was diagnosed in all patients according to International Study of Aplastic Anemia and Agranulocytosis and Camitta criteria. Patients had received no therapy at the time of blood sampling. TCR repertoires of sorted CD4+ and CD8+ blood T cells from severe aplastic anemia patients and healthy subjects were deep-sequenced in the study. In the USA, patient enrollment took place under clinicaltrials.gov protocols 00001620, 01623167, 00001397, 00071045, 00081523 and 00961064. Ficoll-Paque density gradient centrifugation was used to isolate peripheral blood mononuclear cells. Before DNA extraction, CD4+ and CD8+ T cells were sorted with FACS or magnetic beads.

The TCR originated in a human donor with aplastic anemia. Recombination connected TRBV2 to TRBJ1-2; TRBD1 agrees with 8 junctional bases. The source material was sorted CD4+, CD8+, or CD8+CD57+ T cells (not recorded which) from PBMCs. The CDR3 corresponds to CASSLAGGDEYGYTF. The nucleotide sequence reads as follows: TGTGCCAGCAGCTTGGCAGGGGGCGACGAGTATGGCTACACCTTC. The entire variable domain, with the stretches around the CDR3 drawn from the reference TRBV2 and TRBJ1-2 proteins, is EPEVTQTPSHQVTQMGQEVILRCVPISNHLYFYWYRQILGQKVEFLVSFYNNEISEKSEIFDDQFSVERPDGSNFTLKIRSTKLEDSAMYFCASSLAGGDEYGYTFGSGTRLTVV.